The T cell receptor (beta chain) under discussion was sequenced for a study of siplizumab effects on memory and regulatory T cells. Study-wide points: Just a small share of alloreactive clones was traced back to unstimulated subsets.

Trimming removed 0 bases from V and 7 bases from J, with 7 bases in between. Looked up from germline, CDR1 is SGHAT and CDR2 is FQNNGV. This CDR3 comprises 14 residues. Sequencing was performed with immunoSEQ multiplex PCR; in TCRdb, only in-frame clones are kept and a portion is missing. The repertoire has 90,000 to 120,000 clones, about 93% of them found once; the top ten carry 0.62%. Points on this clone: Its antigen remains unidentified.

The TCR comes from a human donor in good health. The chain uses TRBV11-2 and TRBJ1-6, with D uncertain. Sample: Tregs sorted from blood. The CDR3 DNA is TGTGCCAGCAGCTTAGAGGTTTGGAATTCACCCCTCCACTTT. Its protein is CASSLEVWNSPLHF.